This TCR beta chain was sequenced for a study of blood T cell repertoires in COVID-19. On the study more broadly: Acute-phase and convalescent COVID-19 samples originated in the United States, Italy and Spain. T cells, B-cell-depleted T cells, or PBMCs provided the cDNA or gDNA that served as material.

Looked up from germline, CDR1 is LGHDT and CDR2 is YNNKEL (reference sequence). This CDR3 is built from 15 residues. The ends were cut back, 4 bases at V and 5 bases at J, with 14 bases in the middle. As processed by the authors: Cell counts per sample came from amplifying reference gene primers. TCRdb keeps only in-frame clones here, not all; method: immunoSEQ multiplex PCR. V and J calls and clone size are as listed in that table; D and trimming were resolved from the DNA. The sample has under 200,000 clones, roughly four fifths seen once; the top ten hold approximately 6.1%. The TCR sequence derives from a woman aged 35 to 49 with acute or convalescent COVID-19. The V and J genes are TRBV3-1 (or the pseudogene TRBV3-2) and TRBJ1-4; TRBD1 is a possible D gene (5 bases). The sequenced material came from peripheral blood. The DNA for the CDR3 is TGTGCCAGCAGCCCAGGGTGGGGAATCAATGAAAAACTGTTTTTT. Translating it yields CASSPGWGINEKLFF.